This entry lists 30 T cell receptor beta chains sequenced from one sample in a study of blood T cell repertoires in COVID-19. Here immunoSEQ multiplex PCR was the method, and the copy in TCRdb shows in-frame clones only, minus some. The table has about 250,000 clones, 70% to 90% seen once; the top ten hold about 14%. The sequenced material came from PBMCs or T cells enriched from blood (not recorded which). These receptors were taken from a man aged 18 to 29 who had recovered from COVID-19.

This rearrangement joins TRBV13 to TRBJ2-5; D gene unclear. With 0 bases removed from V and 3 bases from J, the gap between germline ends came to 8 bases. Germline CDR1 reads PRHDT; CDR2 reads FYEKMQ (reference sequence). There are 14 residues in the CDR3. In DNA form, the CDR3 reads TGTGCCAGCAGCTTAGGGAGAGGAAAAGAGACCCAGTACTTC. It encodes CASSLGRGKETQYF.

This clone was seen only once. The chain is built from TRBV19 and TRBJ1-6, with 12 bases aligning to TRBD1. The CDR3 extends over 14 amino acids. CDR1 is LNHDA, CDR2 SQIVND, per germline (reference sequence). Unmatched junction bases numbered 5, after V lost 7 bases and J lost 10 bases. The CDR3 here is CASTRDRGLSPLHF. The CDR3 nucleotides are TGTGCCAGTACGAGGGACAGGGGGCTGTCACCCCTCCACTTT.

The chain employs TRBV6-5 and TRBJ2-5; 7 bases line up with TRBD1. J was trimmed by 4 bases and V by 6 bases; bases with no gene match: 5. Germline V gene lookup returns CDR1 MNHEY and CDR2 SVGAGI. CDR3 size: 13 residues. The CDR3 is CASSLDRAETQYF. The CDR3 DNA sequence: TGTGCCAGCAGCCTCGACAGGGCAGAGACCCAGTACTTC.

This clone was recorded only once. This chain links TRBV27 with TRBJ1-2; the D gene is possibly TRBD1 (6 bases). Deletions cut 5 bases from V and 0 bases from J, with 13 bases between. CDR3 length: 15 amino acids. Germline V gene data show CDR1 as MNHEY and CDR2 as SMNVEV (reference sequence). DNA for the CDR3: TGTGCCAGCAGTACAACCGAGGGGGCTAACTATGGCTACACCTTC. Amino acids: CASSTTEGANYGYTF.

The V call is TRBV7-8, the J call TRBJ2-1; 7 bases align to TRBD2. With 3 bases clipped from V and 8 bases from J, the junction kept 7 bases outside the gene matches. Germline V gene sequence: CDR1 SGHVS, CDR2 FQNEAQ. The CDR3 length is 14 residues. This CDR3 is CASSLGGRSYEQFF. In DNA, the CDR3 is TGTGCCAGCAGCTTGGGCGGGAGATCCTATGAGCAGTTCTTC. The full variable domain, its missing parts supplied by reference TRBV7-8 and TRBJ2-1, is GAGVSQSPRYKVAKRGQDVALRCDPISGHVSLFWYQQALGQGPEFLTYFQNEAQLDKSGLPSDRFFAERPEGSVSTLKIQRTQQEDSAVYLCASSLGGRSYEQFFGPGTRLTVL.

This chain connects TRBV29-1 to TRBJ1-2; 7 bases align to TRBD1. CDR3 length: 13 amino acids. J gave up 0 bases and V 6 bases, and 4 bases lay outside the gene matches. Germline V gene data show CDR1 as SQVTM and CDR2 as ANQGSEA. CDR3 in amino acids: CSVYTGANYGYTF. The CDR3 coding sequence is TGCAGCGTATATACAGGGGCTAACTATGGCTACACCTTC.

This chain links TRBV5-6 with TRBJ1-2; 10 bases align to TRBD1. Per the germline V gene, CDR1 is SGHDT and CDR2 is YYEEEE. The CDR3 is made up of 13 amino acids. V was clipped by 4 bases and J by 6 bases; unmatched bases: 3. DNA for the CDR3: TGTGCCAGCAGCCCCGGGACAGGGGATGGCTACACCTTC. Translating it yields CASSPGTGDGYTF.

V is TRBV9 and J is TRBJ2-1, with 8 bases aligning to TRBD2. This CDR3 contains 15 residues. CDR1 and CDR2 (germline): SGDLS, YYNGEE. V dropped 4 bases and J dropped 4; count of bases not matched to a gene: 7. For the CDR3, the DNA is TGTGCCAGCAGCCTCCAAAGCGGGAGTTACAATGAGCAGTTCTTC. Translated, it gives CASSLQSGSYNEQFF.

The J gene is TRBJ1-2, the V gene TRBV5-6; the match to TRBD1 covers 9 bases. With V trimmed by 4 bases and J by 10 bases, 8 bases remained unmatched. This CDR3 is built from 13 residues. Germline assignment: CDR1 SGHDT and CDR2 YYEEEE. CDR3 amino acids: CASSPPGQGSYTF. CDR3 DNA: TGTGCCAGCAGCCCTCCGGGACAGGGATCCTACACCTTC. Complete variable domain (other parts from reference TRBV5-6 and TRBJ1-2): DAGVTQSPTHLIKTRGQQVTLRCSPKSGHDTVSWYQQALGQGPQFIFQYYEEEERQRGNFPDRFSGHQFPNYSSELNVNALLLGDSALYLCASSPPGQGSYTFGSGTRLTVV.

The chain recombines TRBV6-5 with TRBJ1-5; TRBD1 agrees at 9 bases. V gave up 4 bases and J gave up 7 bases; unmatched junction bases: 5. Germline values: CDR1 MNHEY, CDR2 SVGAGI. The CDR3 contains 14 residues. CDR3 protein: CASSWTGVDQPQHF. CDR3 nucleotides: TGTGCCAGCAGTTGGACAGGGGTAGACCAGCCCCAGCATTTT.

The rearrangement uses TRBV2 and TRBJ2-1; 7 bases map to TRBD1. This CDR3 has 14 residues. The V gene end was trimmed by 8 bases and the J gene end by 0 bases; junction bases not matched to a gene: 4. Germline V gives CDR1 SNHLY, CDR2 FYNNEI. CDR3 sequence (DNA): TGTGCCAGCCCGACAGGGAGCTCCTACAATGAGCAGTTCTTC. Protein product: CASPTGSSYNEQFF.

V is TRBV18 and J is TRBJ1-5, with TRBD1 matching 7 bases. The CDR3 consists of 17 residues. J lost 4 bases, V lost 8 bases, and 17 bases had no gene match. Germline-derived CDR1 and CDR2 are KGHSH and LQKENI. CDR3 protein: CASPDSPGQGENQPQHF. The CDR3 nucleotides read TGTGCCAGCCCGGATTCCCCAGGGCAGGGGGAAAATCAGCCCCAGCATTTT.

This sequence joins TRBV15 and TRBJ2-7; D may be TRBD2 (5 bases). V was trimmed by 5 bases and J by 7 bases, leaving 21 bases between them. CDR1 and CDR2 (germline): LNHNV, YYDKDF (reference sequence). The length of the CDR3 is 15 residues. The CDR3 region is CATSGSLVPMWEQYF. Written as DNA, the CDR3 is TGTGCCACCAGCGGGTCACTAGTTCCAATGTGGGAGCAGTACTTC.

The chain recombines TRBV4-1 with TRBJ2-1; 7 bases fit TRBD2. The germline gives CDR1 MGHRA, CDR2 YSYEKL. Unmatched junction bases numbered 12, after V lost 6 bases and J lost 4 bases. This CDR3 is 16 amino acids long. This CDR3 is CASRRGGEGTYNEQFF. DNA of the CDR3: TGCGCCAGCAGGCGTGGCGGGGAGGGAACGTACAATGAGCAGTTCTTC.

This clone was detected once. The chain is built from TRBV7-9 and TRBJ2-3; 10 bases match TRBD2. The V gene end was trimmed by 4 bases and the J gene end by 1 base; junction bases not matched to a gene: 11. The CDR3 consists of 18 residues. Germline loops: CDR1 SEHNR, CDR2 FQNEAQ (reference sequence). The CDR3: CASSSPRPLAGGTDTQYF. The CDR3 DNA is TGTGCCAGCAGCTCTCCAAGACCCCTAGCGGGGGGCACAGATACGCAGTATTTT.

The genes are TRBV15 and TRBJ1-1; 7 nucleotides line up with TRBD1. Losses at the gene ends were 3 bases for V and 1 base for J; bases not matched to a gene: 5. The CDR3 sequence is 15 residues long. Germline CDR1 LNHNV, CDR2 YYDKDF (reference sequence). The CDR3 reads CATSSMTGKNTEAFF. The DNA for the CDR3 is TGTGCCACCAGCAGCATGACAGGGAAGAACACTGAAGCTTTCTTT.

The chain employs TRBV12-2 and TRBJ1-2. TRBV12-2 is a known pseudogene. This CDR3 region has 15 residues. Here the CDR3 reads CASRLGPGTGGGYTF. DNA of the CDR3: TGTGCAAGTCGCTTAGGCCCTGGGACCGGAGGGGGCTACACCTTC.

The chain uses TRBV6-5 and TRBJ2-3, with a tentative D call TRBD1 (6 bases). Germline V lookup: CDR1 MNHEY, CDR2 SVGAGI. V was shortened by 6 bases and J by 7 bases, with 14 bases between the two germline ends. This CDR3 has 13 amino acids. In DNA, the CDR3 is TGTGCCAGCAGGGGACAACCCGGGTATACGCAGTATTTT. Translated, it gives CASRGQPGYTQYF.

The chain combines TRBV5-6 with TRBJ1-3, with D tentatively TRBD1 (5 bases). This CDR3 comprises 14 residues. V lost 3 bases to trimming and J lost 2 bases, with 9 bases between them. Germline lookup yields CDR1 SGHDT and CDR2 YYEEEE. The chain's CDR3 is CASSWGETGNTIYF. The CDR3 region has the DNA TGTGCCAGCAGCTGGGGGGAAACTGGAAACACCATATATTTT.

V and J are TRBV10-3 and TRBJ2-1, with D uncertain. Per germline, CDR1 ENHRY and CDR2 SYGVKD. Trimming cost V 2 bases and J 2 bases, with 4 bases left between them. This CDR3 has 13 residues. Here the CDR3 reads CAISERAYNEQFF. Here the CDR3 DNA reads TGTGCCATCAGTGAGCGAGCCTACAATGAGCAGTTCTTC.

The chain joins TRBV3-1 (or the pseudogene TRBV3-2) to TRBJ2-1; a possible D gene is TRBD1 (6 bases). Germline V gene lookup returns CDR1 LGHDT and CDR2 YNNKEL (reference sequence). With 1 base removed from V and 9 bases from J, the gap between germline ends came to 16 bases. The CDR3 consists of 15 residues. CDR3 sequence reads: CASSQVASGGSEQFF. DNA for the CDR3: TGTGCCAGCAGCCAAGTCGCTAGTGGGGGCTCTGAGCAGTTCTTC.

J is TRBJ2-3 and V is TRBV5-1, with D perhaps TRBD1 (5 bases). Per the germline V gene, CDR1 is SGHRS and CDR2 is YFSETQ. The CDR3 is made up of 16 amino acids. V lost 4 bases to trimming and J lost 5 bases, with 20 bases between them. This CDR3 is CASSLYFAVQGDTQYF. CDR3 sequence (DNA): TGCGCCAGCAGCCTCTACTTTGCAGTGCAGGGAGATACGCAGTATTTT. The complete variable domain, with remaining parts taken from reference TRBV5-1 and TRBJ2-3, reads KAGVTQTPRYLIKTRGQQVTLSCSPISGHRSVSWYQQTPGQGLQFLFEYFSETQRNKGNFPGRFSGRQFSNSRSEMNVSTLELGDSALYLCASSLYFAVQGDTQYFGPGTRLTVL.

V is TRBV5-4 and J is TRBJ2-7, with 8 bases matching TRBD1. Germline-derived CDR1 and CDR2 are SGHNT and YYREEE (reference sequence). V was clipped by 3 bases and J by 0 bases; unmatched bases: 5. The CDR3 extends over 15 amino acids. The CDR3 spells CASSSGQGVSYEQYF. DNA of the CDR3: TGTGCCAGCAGCTCCGGACAGGGTGTCTCCTACGAGCAGTACTTC.

The chain employs TRBV2 and TRBJ1-1, with D maybe TRBD1 (5 bases). With 6 bases removed from V and 6 bases from J, the gap between germline ends came to 8 bases. The CDR3 is made up of 11 amino acids. The germline gives CDR1 SNHLY, CDR2 FYNNEI. For the CDR3, the DNA is TGTGCCAGCAGGACAGTGCCTGAAGCTTTCTTT. Amino acid sequence: CASRTVPEAFF.

The gene calls are TRBV2 and TRBJ2-2; 8 bases fit TRBD1. The J segment lost 1 base and the V segment lost 6 bases, leaving 4 bases of the junction unmatched. CDR3 length equals 15 residues. Germline CDR1 reads SNHLY; CDR2 reads FYNNEI. CDR3 region: CASRVGQGNTGELFF. The CDR3 region has the DNA TGTGCCAGCAGAGTCGGACAGGGGAACACCGGGGAGCTGTTTTTT.

The chain combines TRBV3-1 (or the pseudogene TRBV3-2) with TRBJ1-3, with D unclear. Trimming shortened V by 0 bases and J by 0 bases, and 6 bases separated the two germline ends. This CDR3 contains 15 residues. Looked up from germline, CDR1 is LGHDT and CDR2 is YNNKEL (reference sequence). Here the CDR3 DNA reads TGTGCCAGCAGCCAAGAGGGAGTCTCTGGAAACACCATATATTTT. As protein: CASSQEGVSGNTIYF.

The chain links TRBV18 to TRBJ2-2; 8 bases match TRBD2. This CDR3 comprises 17 residues. Trimming at V came to 1 base and at J to 0 bases, leaving 4 bases not matched to a gene. Germline CDR1 and CDR2: KGHSH and LQKENI. CDR3 protein: CASSPLRAGANTGELFF. Here the CDR3 DNA reads TGTGCCAGCTCACCACTTCGAGCGGGAGCGAACACCGGGGAGCTGTTTTTT.

The rearrangement joins TRBV6-1 to TRBJ1-3, with a weak D call TRBD1 (6 bases). V was cut by 3 bases and J by 7 bases, with 16 bases left in between. Germline V gene data show CDR1 as MNHNS and CDR2 as SASEGT. This CDR3 spans 15 amino acids. CDR3 sequence (DNA): TGTGCCAGCAGTGACGGTGCGGGGGGCAGGAACACCATATATTTT. It is translated as CASSDGAGGRNTIYF.

The V gene is TRBV2, the J gene TRBJ1-6; 7 nucleotides match TRBD1. This CDR3 contains 15 residues. The junction had 5 bases not matched to a gene; V was cut back by 3 bases and J by 6 bases. Germline values: CDR1 SNHLY, CDR2 FYNNEI. CDR3 bases: TGTGCCAGCAGTGAGATGACAGGGCTTAATTCACCCCTCCACTTT. Its translation: CASSEMTGLNSPLHF.

The sample holds a few counts of this clone. The chain couples TRBV19 to TRBJ1-2; TRBD1 is a possible D gene (6 bases). This CDR3 is built from 13 residues. Trimming removed 6 bases from V and 4 bases from J, with 12 bases in between. The germline V gene encodes CDR1 LNHDA and CDR2 SQIVND (reference sequence). Here the CDR3 DNA reads TGTGCCAGTAGCGTTGGACAGACCTATGGCTACACCTTC. Translated: CASSVGQTYGYTF.